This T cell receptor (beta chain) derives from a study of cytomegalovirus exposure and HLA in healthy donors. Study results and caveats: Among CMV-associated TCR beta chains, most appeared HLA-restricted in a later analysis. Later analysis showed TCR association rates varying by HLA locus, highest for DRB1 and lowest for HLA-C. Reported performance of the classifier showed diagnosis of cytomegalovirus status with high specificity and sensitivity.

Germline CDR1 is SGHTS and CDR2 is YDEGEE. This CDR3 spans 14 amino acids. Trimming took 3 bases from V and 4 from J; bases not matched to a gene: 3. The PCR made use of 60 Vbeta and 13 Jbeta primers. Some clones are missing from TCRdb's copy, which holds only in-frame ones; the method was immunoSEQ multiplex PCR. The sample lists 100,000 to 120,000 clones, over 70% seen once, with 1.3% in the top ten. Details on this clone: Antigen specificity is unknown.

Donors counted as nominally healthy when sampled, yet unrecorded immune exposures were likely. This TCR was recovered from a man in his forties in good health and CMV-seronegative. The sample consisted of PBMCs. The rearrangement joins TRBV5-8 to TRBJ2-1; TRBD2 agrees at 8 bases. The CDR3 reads CASSYASGYNEQFF. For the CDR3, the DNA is TGTGCCAGCAGCTATGCTAGCGGGTACAATGAGCAGTTCTTC.